The rows below give T cell receptor beta chains drawn from one sample of a study of beta chain features in type 1 diabetes. Method: immunoSEQ multiplex PCR; TCRdb's copy keeps in-frame clones and lacks some. This sample has under 800,000 clones; 15% occur once, and the top ten carry about 0.093%. Sequencing was performed on naive CD4+ T cells from blood. The receptors come from a man younger than 35 in good health. Each CDR3 is given with its conserved first and last residue. The D gene is left open where the match is weak. Not all rows give a size; the values are once, few, many and, for expanded clones, a class.

CDR3nt: TGTGCCAGCAGCTTGGACAGGGGCTATGGCTACACCTTC
CDR3aa: CASSLDRGYGYTF
abundance: .
d_gene: TRBD1
j_gene: TRBJ1-2
v_gene: TRBV7-8

CDR3nt: TGTGCCAGCAGCTTGGACAGGGACTATGGCTACACCTTC
CDR3aa: CASSLDRDYGYTF
abundance: few
d_gene: TRBD1
j_gene: TRBJ1-2
v_gene: TRBV7-2

CDR3nt: TGTGCCAGCAGCTTAGCAGGAGAGAGGCGGGGTAGAGCACGATTCTTC
CDR3aa: CASSLAGERRGRARFF
abundance: .
d_gene: .
j_gene: TRBJ2-1
v_gene: TRBV7-9

CDR3nt: TGTGCCAGCTCACCAAATACAGGGGTCGAGCAGTACTTC
CDR3aa: CASSPNTGVEQYF
abundance: .
d_gene: TRBD1
j_gene: TRBJ2-7
v_gene: TRBV18

CDR3nt: TGTGCCAGCAGCGTAGGTAGGAACACTGAAGCTTTCTTT
CDR3aa: CASSVGRNTEAFF
abundance: few
d_gene: .
j_gene: TRBJ1-1
v_gene: TRBV9

CDR3nt: TGTGCCTGGAGTGTACCCCGGGGGGGCTCTGGAAACACCATATATTTT
CDR3aa: CAWSVPRGGSGNTIYF
abundance: few
d_gene: .
j_gene: TRBJ1-3
v_gene: TRBV30

CDR3nt: TGTGCCAGCAGTTTAAGGACACTCCAAGAGACCCAGTACTTC
CDR3aa: CASSLRTLQETQYF
abundance: few
d_gene: .
j_gene: TRBJ2-5
v_gene: TRBV28

CDR3nt: TGTGCCAGCTCACCACGACAGGCTCAGAACACTGAAGCTTTCTTT
CDR3aa: CASSPRQAQNTEAFF
abundance: .
d_gene: .
j_gene: TRBJ1-1
v_gene: TRBV18

CDR3nt: TGTGCCAGCAGATTTCAGGGAGTCGGCACTGAAGCTTTCTTT
CDR3aa: CASRFQGVGTEAFF
abundance: .
d_gene: .
j_gene: TRBJ1-1
v_gene: TRBV7-3

CDR3nt: TGTGCCAGCAGCTTGCTATCTAGCGGGGGCACAGATACGCAGTATTTT
CDR3aa: CASSLLSSGGTDTQYF
abundance: few
d_gene: TRBD2
j_gene: TRBJ2-3
v_gene: TRBV7-8

CDR3nt: TGTGCCTGGAGTGTCAGGGCTAACTATGGCTACACCTTC
CDR3aa: CAWSVRANYGYTF
abundance: few
d_gene: .
j_gene: TRBJ1-2
v_gene: TRBV30

CDR3nt: TGTGCCAGCAGCTTACGTAGACACAGGGGGCAAGAGACCCAGTACTTC
CDR3aa: CASSLRRHRGQETQYF
abundance: few
d_gene: TRBD1
j_gene: TRBJ2-5
v_gene: TRBV7-6

CDR3nt: TGTGCCAGCAGTTCTGGGTCGGGGACCCAGTACTTC
CDR3aa: CASSSGSGTQYF
abundance: few
d_gene: .
j_gene: TRBJ2-5
v_gene: TRBV7-2

CDR3nt: TGTGCCAGCAGTTTAAACAGGTTGAACACTGAAGCTTTCTTT
CDR3aa: CASSLNRLNTEAFF
abundance: few
d_gene: .
j_gene: TRBJ1-1
v_gene: TRBV28

CDR3nt: TGTGCCAGCAACCCCTTACTGTACAGGGTGAGGACCCAGTACTTC
CDR3aa: CASNPLLYRVRTQYF
abundance: .
d_gene: .
j_gene: TRBJ2-5
v_gene: TRBV28

CDR3nt: TGTGCCAGCAGTTCGGACGCAGGGTCCTACGAGCAGTACTTC
CDR3aa: CASSSDAGSYEQYF
abundance: few
d_gene: .
j_gene: TRBJ2-7
v_gene: TRBV5-4

CDR3nt: TGTGCCAGCTCACGCAGGACAATCACCTACAATGAGCAGTTCTTC
CDR3aa: CASSRRTITYNEQFF
abundance: .
d_gene: .
j_gene: TRBJ2-1
v_gene: TRBV18

CDR3nt: TGTGCCAGTGGGGAAGATCGGGCTGAGCAGTTCTTC
CDR3aa: CASGEDRAEQFF
abundance: .
d_gene: .
j_gene: TRBJ2-1
v_gene: TRBV19

CDR3nt: TGTGCCAGCAGTTCAGGACTAGGGGCCTACGAGCAGTACTTC
CDR3aa: CASSSGLGAYEQYF
abundance: .
d_gene: TRBD2
j_gene: TRBJ2-7
v_gene: TRBV28

CDR3nt: TGCAGCGTTGAAGATCAACGAGGGGTTGAGACCCAGTACTTC
CDR3aa: CSVEDQRGVETQYF
abundance: few
d_gene: .
j_gene: TRBJ2-5
v_gene: TRBV29-1

CDR3nt: TGTGCCAGCAGGGGCTATGGCTACACCTTC
CDR3aa: CASRGYGYTF
abundance: few
d_gene: .
j_gene: TRBJ1-2
v_gene: TRBV21-1

CDR3nt: TGCAGCGTTGAGGTGGACAGGCCCGGCTACACCTTC
CDR3aa: CSVEVDRPGYTF
abundance: few
d_gene: TRBD1
j_gene: TRBJ1-2
v_gene: TRBV29-1

CDR3nt: TGTGCCAGCAGCCCAAGTACGGATACGCAGTATTTT
CDR3aa: CASSPSTDTQYF
abundance: many
d_gene: .
j_gene: TRBJ2-3
v_gene: TRBV7-9

CDR3nt: TGTGCCAGCAGCCAAGGGACAGACGGAAACATTCAGTACTTC
CDR3aa: CASSQGTDGNIQYF
abundance: many
d_gene: TRBD1
j_gene: TRBJ2-4
v_gene: TRBV5-4

CDR3nt: TGCAGCGTTGATCTCCCAGGAACCTACGAGCAGTACTTC
CDR3aa: CSVDLPGTYEQYF
abundance: few
d_gene: .
j_gene: TRBJ2-7
v_gene: TRBV29-1

CDR3nt: TGTGCCAGCTCACCACCGGGCGGGGACCTAGCCAAAAACATTCAGTACTTC
CDR3aa: CASSPPGGDLAKNIQYF
abundance: .
d_gene: .
j_gene: TRBJ2-4
v_gene: TRBV18

CDR3nt: TGCGCCAGCAGCCAAGTTCCCTCTCTTACAGGGGGCGCCCGGGGCTACACCTTC
CDR3aa: CASSQVPSLTGGARGYTF
abundance: .
d_gene: TRBD1
j_gene: TRBJ1-2
v_gene: TRBV4-3

CDR3nt: TGTGCCAGCAGTTTACGAATGGCTTCCTATAATTCACCCCTCCACTTT
CDR3aa: CASSLRMASYNSPLHF
abundance: .
d_gene: .
j_gene: TRBJ1-6
v_gene: TRBV27

CDR3nt: TGCGCCAGCAGCTTCAAGCCCCGGGACCCCAACCGCACAGATACGCAGTATTTT
CDR3aa: CASSFKPRDPNRTDTQYF
abundance: .
d_gene: .
j_gene: TRBJ2-3
v_gene: TRBV4-1

CDR3nt: TGTGCCATCAGTTTGGCTAGCGGGGGGGAGACCCAGTACTTC
CDR3aa: CAISLASGGETQYF
abundance: .
d_gene: TRBD2
j_gene: TRBJ2-5
v_gene: TRBV10-3

CDR3nt: TGTGCCATCAGTTCAGGACTTCGAACTTCCTACGAGCAGTACTTC
CDR3aa: CAISSGLRTSYEQYF
abundance: .
d_gene: .
j_gene: TRBJ2-7
v_gene: TRBV10-3

CDR3nt: TGCGCCAGCAGCCAAGAGAGACCCACAGATACGCAGTATTTT
CDR3aa: CASSQERPTDTQYF
abundance: .
d_gene: .
j_gene: TRBJ2-3
v_gene: TRBV4-1

CDR3nt: TGTGCCAGCAGCCCCCGAGGGACGGGGGGAGGCTCCTACGAGCAGTACTTC
CDR3aa: CASSPRGTGGGSYEQYF
abundance: few
d_gene: TRBD2
j_gene: TRBJ2-7
v_gene: TRBV7-9

CDR3nt: TGCAGCGCCGGAGGCAGGGGAGAGACCCAGTACTTC
CDR3aa: CSAGGRGETQYF
abundance: few
d_gene: .
j_gene: TRBJ2-5
v_gene: TRBV29-1

CDR3nt: TGCGCCAGCAGCTTGGACGCGGGCACCGGGGAGCTGTTTTTT
CDR3aa: CASSLDAGTGELFF
abundance: .
d_gene: .
j_gene: TRBJ2-2
v_gene: TRBV5-1

CDR3nt: TGTGCCAGTAGACGGGAACCAAAGGGCTATTCACCCCTCCACTTT
CDR3aa: CASRREPKGYSPLHF
abundance: few
d_gene: .
j_gene: TRBJ1-6
v_gene: TRBV19

CDR3nt: TGTGCCAGCTCACCTGACAGGGCCACTGAAGCTTTCTTT
CDR3aa: CASSPDRATEAFF
abundance: few
d_gene: TRBD1
j_gene: TRBJ1-1
v_gene: TRBV18

CDR3nt: TGTGCCAGCAGTCCACCGGGCGGCTCCTACAATGAGCAGTTCTTC
CDR3aa: CASSPPGGSYNEQFF
abundance: few
d_gene: .
j_gene: TRBJ2-1
v_gene: TRBV28

CDR3nt: TGTGCCATCAGGAGACCGGGACTAGCGGGGGGGCAGGAGACCCAGTACTTC
CDR3aa: CAIRRPGLAGGQETQYF
abundance: few
d_gene: TRBD2
j_gene: TRBJ2-5
v_gene: TRBV10-3

CDR3nt: TGTGCCAGTAGTACGAGCGGGAGGACCTACAATGAGCAGTTCTTC
CDR3aa: CASSTSGRTYNEQFF
abundance: few
d_gene: TRBD2
j_gene: TRBJ2-1
v_gene: TRBV19

CDR3nt: TGTGCCAGCTCACCACCCTCGACGAGGGATACGCAGTATTTT
CDR3aa: CASSPPSTRDTQYF
abundance: few
d_gene: .
j_gene: TRBJ2-3
v_gene: TRBV18

CDR3nt: TGCGCCAGCAGCCAAGATAGGCACGGGGCCTACGAGCAGTACTTC
CDR3aa: CASSQDRHGAYEQYF
abundance: .
d_gene: .
j_gene: TRBJ2-7
v_gene: TRBV4-1